The 29 T cell receptor beta chains below were found in one sample sequenced in a study of OX40 agonist ivuxolimab in advanced cancers. Profiling relied on immunoSEQ multiplex PCR, and the TCRdb table lists in-frame clones only, not all of them. Here the sample spans about 31,000 clones, approximately 80% being singletons. Material: CD4+ or CD8+ T cells sorted from blood, obtained in a trial of the OX40 agonist ivuxolimab. These receptors all stem from an adult with an advanced solid tumor such as melanoma, head and neck, liver or kidney cancer.

CDR3 protein: CASSHTRTLNNEQFF. CDR3 coding DNA: TGCGCCAGCAGCCACACAAGGACACTTAACAATGAGCAGTTCTTC. The V gene is TRBV5-1, the J gene TRBJ2-1, with D possibly being TRBD1 (5 bases). V was shortened by 4 bases and J by 5 bases, with 16 bases between the two germline ends. Germline values: CDR1 SGHRS, CDR2 YFSETQ. The CDR3 is 15 amino acids.

The gene calls are TRBV5-6 and TRBJ2-1; D not certain. With 2 bases removed from V and 4 bases from J, the gap between germline ends came to 13 bases. The CDR3 is made up of 15 amino acids. Germline V gene data show CDR1 as SGHDT and CDR2 as YYEEEE. CDR3 loop: CASSFWPLKYNEQFF. For the CDR3, the DNA is TGTGCCAGCAGCTTCTGGCCTTTAAAGTACAATGAGCAGTTCTTC.

The chain has TRBV5-1 and TRBJ2-7, with 13 bases identical to TRBD2. This CDR3 region has 15 residues. V was clipped by 4 bases and J by 1 base; unmatched bases: 2. Germline lookup yields CDR1 SGHRS and CDR2 YFSETQ. CDR3 sequence reads: CASSGLAGASYEQYF. In nucleotides, the CDR3 is TGCGCCAGCAGCGGACTAGCGGGGGCGTCCTACGAGCAGTACTTC. The whole variable domain, remainder taken from reference TRBV5-1 and TRBJ2-7, is KAGVTQTPRYLIKTRGQQVTLSCSPISGHRSVSWYQQTPGQGLQFLFEYFSETQRNKGNFPGRFSGRQFSNSRSEMNVSTLELGDSALYLCASSGLAGASYEQYFGPGTRLTVT.

The rearrangement joins TRBV18 to TRBJ1-2; 7 nucleotides match TRBD1. V lost 5 bases and J lost 7; bases outside the gene matches: 4. CDR3 length: 12 residues. CDR1 and CDR2 (germline): KGHSH, LQKENI. CDR3 nucleotide sequence: TGTGCCAGCTCATTAGACAGGGCTGGCTACACCTTC. Protein product: CASSLDRAGYTF.

The chain couples TRBV19 to TRBJ2-2, with D tentatively TRBD1 (6 bases). The germline V gene encodes CDR1 LNHDA and CDR2 SQIVND (reference sequence). V gave up 3 bases and J gave up 5 bases, with 10 bases separating them. The CDR3 runs to 14 residues. CDR3 amino acids: CASSMQGRTGELFF. Written as DNA, the CDR3 is TGTGCCAGTAGTATGCAGGGGCGGACCGGGGAGCTGTTTTTT. The variable domain in full, with the rest retrieved from reference TRBV19 and TRBJ2-2, is DGGITQSPKYLFRKEGQNVTLSCEQNLNHDAMYWYRQDPGQGLRLIYYSQIVNDFQKGDIAEGYSVSREKKESFPLTVTSAQKNPTAFYLCASSMQGRTGELFFGEGSRLTVL.

V gene TRBV28 combines with J gene TRBJ1-4; D is possibly TRBD1 (6 bases). The CDR3 runs to 16 residues. CDR1 is MDHEN, CDR2 SYDVKM, per germline. V was clipped by 7 bases and J by 8 bases, with 23 bases between them. In nucleotides, the CDR3 is TGTGCCAGCAAAGAAGCTGGGGCAGGGGTCCTGGAAAAACTGTTTTTT. It encodes CASKEAGAGVLEKLFF.

This clone was detected a few times. The gene calls are TRBV4-1 and TRBJ1-2, with D uncertain. Germline V lookup: CDR1 MGHRA, CDR2 YSYEKL. The germline V and J ends were trimmed by 1 base and 5 bases, with 8 bases remaining between them. The CDR3 totals 13 residues. CDR3 region: CASSQGRGYGYTF. CDR3 nucleotide sequence: TGCGCCAGCAGCCAAGGGAGAGGGTATGGCTACACCTTC.

The CDR3 here is CASSIVSGTSGGAMAGELFF. CDR3 bases: TGTGCCAGCAGCATAGTCTCCGGGACTAGCGGGGGGGCCATGGCCGGGGAGCTGTTTTTT. This chain links TRBV7-6 with TRBJ2-2; TRBD2 agrees at 16 bases. The CDR3 consists of 20 residues. Germline CDR1 and CDR2: SGHVS and FNYEAQ. Unmatched junction bases numbered 15, after V lost 5 bases and J lost 6 bases.

This chain connects TRBV5-1 to TRBJ1-6; the D is unclear. The V gene lost 2 bases and the J gene lost 6 bases, with 9 bases spanning the gap. The CDR3 loop spans 14 amino acids. CDR1 is SGHRS and CDR2 is YFSETQ in the germline V gene. CDR3 coding DNA: TGCGCCAGCAGCTTCACGGGAACTAATTCACCCCTCCACTTT. Translated: CASSFTGTNSPLHF.

V usage is TRBV5-6 and J usage is TRBJ1-6; D remains ambiguous. The CDR3 spans 15 residues. V was shortened by 6 bases and J by 6 bases, with 16 bases between the two germline ends. Germline assignment: CDR1 SGHDT and CDR2 YYEEEE. The CDR3 DNA reads as TGTGCCAGCACCCCCCGGCCAGACTCTAATTCACCCCTCCACTTT. Residues: CASTPRPDSNSPLHF. The whole variable domain, filled in from reference TRBV5-6 and TRBJ1-6, reads DAGVTQSPTHLIKTRGQQVTLRCSPKSGHDTVSWYQQALGQGPQFIFQYYEEEERQRGNFPDRFSGHQFPNYSSELNVNALLLGDSALYLCASTPRPDSNSPLHFGNGTRLTVT.

The CDR3 sequence is CASMGAGRGSHEQYF. CDR3 nucleotides: TGTGCCAGCATGGGTGCGGGCAGGGGTAGCCACGAGCAGTACTTC. The V call is TRBV6-1, the J call TRBJ2-7; possibly TRBD1 for D (6 bases). The CDR3 contains 15 residues. Trimming removed 7 bases from V and 5 bases from J, with 21 bases in between. CDR1 MNHNS and CDR2 SASEGT come from the germline V gene.

The J gene is TRBJ2-3, the V gene TRBV5-4; D might be TRBD1 or TRBD2, each matching 5 bases. Per germline, CDR1 SGHNT and CDR2 YYREEE (reference sequence). The germline V and J ends were trimmed by 4 bases and 6 bases, with 9 bases remaining between them. The CDR3 runs to 12 residues. The CDR3 reads CASSGGGDTQYF. CDR3 DNA sequence: TGTGCCAGCAGCGGGGGTGGGGATACGCAGTATTTT.

The rearrangement uses TRBV7-2 and TRBJ2-1; 9 bases agree with TRBD2. CDR3 length equals 13 residues. Looked up from germline, CDR1 is SGHTA and CDR2 is FQGNSA. With V trimmed by 1 base and J by 14 bases, 6 bases remained unmatched. CDR3: CASSLVLAGEEFF. CDR3 nucleotides: TGTGCCAGCAGCTTAGTGTTAGCGGGAGAGGAGTTCTTC. Filled out from reference TRBV7-2 and TRBJ2-1, the complete variable domain reads GAGVSQSPSNKVTEKGKDVELRCDPISGHTALYWYRQSLGQGLEFLIYFQGNSAPDKSGLPSDRFSAERTGGSVSTLTIQRTQQEDSAVYLCASSLVLAGEEFFGPGTRLTVL.

The chain couples TRBV5-4 to TRBJ1-3; 9 bases line up with TRBD1. The CDR3 spans 14 residues. CDR1 SGHNT and CDR2 YYREEE come from the germline V gene (reference sequence). V dropped 4 bases and J dropped 4; count of bases not matched to a gene: 3. CDR3 nucleotides: TGTGCCAGCAGCATAGGACAGGGGGGAAACACCATATATTTT. The encoded protein is CASSIGQGGNTIYF.

The chain joins TRBV11-2 to TRBJ2-7; no reliable D call. V lost 4 bases to trimming and J lost 1 base, with 14 bases between them. This CDR3 has 15 amino acids. Germline V lookup: CDR1 SGHAT, CDR2 FQNNGV. In DNA form, the CDR3 reads TGTGCCAGCAGCTACCTCTATCGGGCATCCTACGAGCAGTACTTC. This encodes CASSYLYRASYEQYF.

The chain couples TRBV9 to TRBJ2-2; 12 nucleotides line up with TRBD2. J was trimmed by 4 bases and V by 3 bases; bases with no gene match: 16. This CDR3 spans 20 amino acids. Germline V lookup: CDR1 SGDLS, CDR2 YYNGEE. The CDR3 DNA is TGTGCCAGCAGCGCACTCCCGGCTAGCGGGGGGGCCCGTGGCACCGGGGAGCTGTTTTTT. This encodes CASSALPASGGARGTGELFF.

The rearrangement links TRBV27 to TRBJ1-1; perhaps TRBD1 as D (5 bases). Per germline, CDR1 MNHEY and CDR2 SMNVEV (reference sequence). The CDR3 consists of 12 residues. With 6 bases removed from V and 10 bases from J, the gap between germline ends came to 15 bases. DNA for the CDR3: TGTGCCAGCAGCCAAAGGCTGGGGCTAGCTTTCTTT. This translates into CASSQRLGLAFF.

This clone was counted once. This sequence joins TRBV28 and TRBJ1-5; D is uncertain. Germline-derived CDR1 and CDR2 are MDHEN and SYDVKM. CDR3 size: 15 residues. V dropped 6 bases and J dropped 4 bases, with 16 bases sitting between them. This CDR3 reads CASSSGAGRNQPQHF. In nucleotides, the CDR3 is TGTGCCAGCAGCTCGGGAGCGGGGAGGAATCAGCCCCAGCATTTT.

This clone is a singleton in its sample. The chain is built from TRBV9 and TRBJ1-1; 7 bases are shared with TRBD1. Per the germline V gene, CDR1 is SGDLS and CDR2 is YYNGEE. Germline trimming cut 4 bases from V and 0 bases from J; bases unmatched to any gene: 9. The CDR3 loop spans 16 amino acids. The CDR3: CASSPHLGQLNTEAFF. The CDR3, as DNA: TGTGCCAGCAGCCCACACCTGGGACAGCTGAACACTGAAGCTTTCTTT.

The chain carries TRBV28 and TRBJ2-1, with D possibly being TRBD2 (7 bases). The germline V gene encodes CDR1 MDHEN and CDR2 SYDVKM. The CDR3 has 14 residues. V was shortened by 5 bases and J by 7 bases, with 15 bases between the two germline ends. The CDR3 DNA reads as TGTGCCAGCAGTGAGGGGGGGAACTGGAATGAGCAGTTCTTC. Translating gives CASSEGGNWNEQFF. Supplemented by reference TRBV28 and TRBJ2-1, the full variable domain reads DVKVTQSSRYLVKRTGEKVFLECVQDMDHENMFWYRQDPGLGLRLIYFSYDVKMKEKGDIPEGYSVSREKKERFSLILESASTNQTSMYLCASSEGGNWNEQFFGPGTRLTVL.

This clone was observed a handful of times. This chain joins TRBV6-4 and TRBJ2-7; D tentatively reads TRBD1 or TRBD2 (6 bases each). V gave up 11 bases and J gave up 5 bases, with 22 bases separating them. Germline CDR1 reads MRHNA; CDR2 reads SNTAGT. There are 14 residues in the CDR3. The CDR3 DNA follows: TGTGCCCAAGTGATCCACCGGGGGCCTAACGAGCAGTACTTC. It specifies CAQVIHRGPNEQYF.

This rearrangement joins TRBV5-4 to TRBJ2-5, with TRBD2 as a possible D gene (6 bases). The V and J ends lost 5 bases and 4 bases respectively, with 15 bases between them. CDR1 is SGHNT, CDR2 YYREEE, per germline (reference sequence). The CDR3 covers 14 residues. CDR3 nucleotide sequence: TGTGCCAGCAGTCCTGCCGGGAGCGGAGAGACCCAGTACTTC. Its protein product is CASSPAGSGETQYF.

CDR3 in DNA: TGTGCCAGCAGTTACTCCCTTAATCAGCCCCAGCATTTT. Its translation is CASSYSLNQPQHF. V is TRBV6-5 and J is TRBJ1-5; the D is unclear. The CDR3 is 13 residues long. With 0 bases removed from V and 4 bases from J, the gap between germline ends came to 4 bases. Germline V gives CDR1 MNHEY, CDR2 SVGAGI.

This clone has a single count. V is TRBV7-2 and J is TRBJ2-7, with D perhaps assigned TRBD1 or TRBD2 (5 bases each). The V and J ends lost 6 bases and 4 bases respectively, with 7 bases between them. The CDR3 runs to 11 residues. Germline V gene data show CDR1 as SGHTA and CDR2 as FQGNSA. CDR3 bases: TGTGCCAGCAGTGAGGGGTACGAGCAGTACTTC. As protein: CASSEGYEQYF.

This chain connects TRBV7-2 to TRBJ2-3; TRBD2 aligns across 8 bases. This CDR3 contains 16 residues. Germline CDR1 SGHTA, CDR2 FQGNSA. V lost 5 bases to trimming and J lost 5 bases; unmatched junction nucleotides: 12. CDR3 residues: CASSRRFSGRGDTQYF. CDR3 DNA: TGTGCCAGCAGCAGACGATTCAGCGGGAGAGGAGATACGCAGTATTTT.

Only a few counts were recorded for this clone. This chain uses TRBV9 with TRBJ1-1; no definite D call. The CDR3 sequence is 13 residues long. The V end lost 0 bases, the J end lost 0 bases, and 3 bases lay between the germline ends. Germline CDR1 reads SGDLS; CDR2 reads YYNGEE. CDR3 sequence (DNA): TGTGCCAGCAGCGTAGATTTGAACACTGAAGCTTTCTTT. Protein: CASSVDLNTEAFF. Full variable domain (rest looked up from reference TRBV9 and TRBJ1-1): DSGVTQTPKHLITATGQRVTLRCSPRSGDLSVYWYQQSLDQGLQFLIQYYNGEERAKGNILERFSAQQFPDLHSELNLSSLELGDSALYFCASSVDLNTEAFFGQGTRLTVV.

The chain employs TRBV14 and TRBJ1-4; D possibly corresponds to TRBD1 (5 bases). Germline CDR1 SGHDN, CDR2 FVKESK. This CDR3 comprises 12 residues. The V end lost 11 bases, the J end lost 9 bases, and 16 bases lay between the germline ends. The CDR3 loop is CAAGSGRKKLFF. CDR3 in DNA: TGTGCCGCGGGGTCGGGGCGGAAAAAACTGTTTTTT. Full variable domain (remainder filled in from reference TRBV14 and TRBJ1-4): EAGVTQFPSHSVIEKGQTVTLRCDPISGHDNLYWYRRVMGKEIKFLLHFVKESKQDESGMPNNRFLAERTGGTYSTLKVQPAELEDSGVYFCAAGSGRKKLFFGSGTQLSVL.

This chain uses TRBV5-1 with TRBJ2-3; D is perhaps TRBD2 (6 bases). CDR3 length equals 16 residues. Trimming shortened V by 5 bases and J by 1 base, and 17 bases separated the two germline ends. Germline V CDR1 and CDR2: SGHRS, YFSETQ. CDR3 region: CASRRGMRDGTDTQYF. DNA for the CDR3: TGCGCCAGCAGAAGAGGAATGCGGGACGGCACAGATACGCAGTATTTT.

The CDR3 DNA reads as TGTGCCAGCAGCTCGGGGGGCTCGGCGAATCAGCCCCAGCATTTT. It specifies CASSSGGSANQPQHF. This chain connects TRBV28 to TRBJ1-5; possible D gene TRBD1, 6 bases. The V end was cut by 6 bases, the J end by 4 bases, with 16 bases between. Per germline, CDR1 MDHEN and CDR2 SYDVKM. The CDR3 contains 15 residues.